The clone carrying this T cell receptor (beta chain) was detected only a few times. This CDR3 is 14 amino acids long. Germline assignment: CDR1 LGHDT and CDR2 YNNKEL (reference sequence). Trimming took off 4 bases at V and 10 bases at J, with 19 bases between the two ends. These data belong to a study of blood T cell repertoires in COVID-19. Per the original methods: Amplification with reference gene primers provided the estimates of nucleated cell counts. Sequencing was performed with immunoSEQ multiplex PCR; in TCRdb, only in-frame clones are kept and a portion is missing. V, J and clone size are taken as reported in that table, and D and trimming were inferred from the DNA itself. The sample lists hundreds of thousands of clones, 80% to 90% occurring once.

The V gene is TRBV3-1 (or the pseudogene TRBV3-2), the J gene TRBJ1-1; no clear D. Sequencing input: peripheral blood. This sequence was found in a woman of 80 years or more with active or convalescent COVID-19. The CDR3 DNA is TGTGCCAGCAGCCCCCCGGGGTTGCGGGTAGTAGCTTTCTTT. Encoded protein: CASSPPGLRVVAFF.